The 29 T cell receptor beta chains below come from one sample, sequenced in a study of regulatory T cells in long-lasting Graves disease. For TCR beta, libraries came from iRepertoire HTBI primers and Arm-PCR of CDR3 regions. Each CDR3 protein gets one entry after TCRdb re-called the multiplex PCR reads with MiXCR. The data show hundreds of thousands of distinct CDR3 sequences, roughly 13% seen once. The sample's time point: newly diagnosed GD, antithyroid drugs for less than 3 months. Extracted PBMC RNA gave rise to the TCR library. The same sample was also used in a study of T cells in Graves' hyperthyroidism and ophthalmopathy.

Sample: peripheral blood mononuclear cells (PBMCs), taken at new diagnosis, from a patient treated with antithyroid drugs. The receptors stem from a man aged 25 to 40 with Graves disease.

This clonotype was counted a few times. The chain uses TRBV5-1 and TRBJ2-5, with 10 bases aligning to TRBD2. From germline, CDR1 is SGHRS and CDR2 YFSETQ. The length of the CDR3 is 16 residues. J lost 5 bases, V lost 0 bases, and 7 bases had no gene match. The CDR3, as DNA: TGCGCCAGCAGCTTGGTACTAGCGGGATCTCGGGAGACCCAGTACTTC. This encodes CASSLVLAGSRETQYF.

This clonotype was seen at least ten times. The rearrangement uses TRBV20-1 and TRBJ1-3; D remains ambiguous. V lost 3 bases and J lost 6, with 6 bases in between. This CDR3 is built from 11 residues. Germline V CDR1 and CDR2: DFQATT, SNEGSKA (reference sequence). CDR3 loop: CSARAENTIYF. DNA of the CDR3: TGCAGTGCTAGGGCCGAAAACACCATATATTTT.

The rearrangement links TRBV9 to TRBJ2-1; the D gene is possibly TRBD1 (6 bases). Trimming shortened V by 5 bases and J by 9 bases, and 12 bases separated the two germline ends. CDR3 length equals 12 residues. Germline V gene data show CDR1 as SGDLS and CDR2 as YYNGEE. The CDR3 protein is CASSIQQGEQFF. CDR3 bases: TGTGCCAGCAGTATACAACAGGGTGAGCAGTTCTTC.

This clonotype has ten or more counts. V and J are TRBV27 and TRBJ2-3, with D unresolved. The CDR3 contains 15 residues. The germline V and J ends were trimmed by 3 bases and 0 bases, with 10 bases remaining between them. The germline gives CDR1 MNHEY, CDR2 SMNVEV (reference sequence). This CDR3 is CASSFRPPSTDTQYF. CDR3 DNA sequence: TGTGCCAGCAGTTTCCGCCCGCCGAGCACAGATACGCAGTATTTT.

Turning to this clonotype: A much larger clone is a single base away; this may be a read error. This chain uses TRBV11-2 with TRBJ2-2; D tentatively fits TRBD1 or TRBD2 (7 bases each). The ends were cut back, 4 bases at V and 5 bases at J, with 14 bases in the middle. The V gene's germline CDR1 is SGHAT and CDR2 FQNNGV. The CDR3 consists of 15 residues. Here the CDR3 reads CASSWGRGGTGELFF. The CDR3 DNA reads as TGTGCCAGCAGCTGGGGCAGGGGGGGGACCGGGGAGCTGTTTTTT.

This clonotype appeared many times. The V and J genes are TRBV7-2 and TRBJ2-3, with TRBD2 matching over 10 bases. Per germline, CDR1 SGHTA and CDR2 FQGNSA. The trim removed 1 base at V and 6 bases at J, leaving 7 bases unmatched. CDR3 length: 16 residues. For the CDR3, the DNA is TGTGCCAGCAGCTTAGGGCTAGCGGGAGAATGGGATACGCAGTATTTT. Protein product: CASSLGLAGEWDTQYF.

The table lists this clonotype with a few counts. The J gene is TRBJ2-1, the V gene TRBV12-3 or TRBV12-4; 8 nucleotides match TRBD2. This CDR3 region has 13 residues. With V trimmed by 5 bases and J by 8 bases, 5 bases remained unmatched. The CDR3 coding sequence is TGTGCCAGCAGTCCCGGGACTAGTTATGAGCAGTTCTTC. This translates into CASSPGTSYEQFF.

V and J are TRBV29-1 and TRBJ2-5; 8 bases map to TRBD2. There are 12 residues in the CDR3. The V segment lost 8 bases and the J segment 6 bases; nucleotides outside the gene matches: 8. Germline V gives CDR1 SQVTM, CDR2 ANQGSEA. The CDR3 sequence: CSPPGGLKTQYF. The DNA of the CDR3 is TGCAGCCCCCCGGGGGGGCTAAAGACCCAGTACTTC.

The chain employs TRBV9 and TRBJ2-7; the match to TRBD1 covers 10 bases. Germline-derived CDR1 and CDR2 are SGDLS and YYNGEE. The V segment lost 0 bases and the J segment 2 bases; nucleotides outside the gene matches: 2. The CDR3 totals 15 residues. CDR3 nucleotide sequence: TGTGCCAGCAGCGTAGGGACAGGGGGGGCCTACGAGCAGTACTTC. Its protein is CASSVGTGGAYEQYF.

This clonotype has at least ten counts. The chain is built from TRBV2 and TRBJ2-7; D assignment may be TRBD1 or TRBD2 (5 bases each). V dropped 2 bases and J dropped 2 bases, with 10 bases sitting between them. Germline-derived CDR1 and CDR2 are SNHLY and FYNNEI. The CDR3 sequence is 14 residues long. CDR3 DNA sequence: TGTGCCAGCAGTGAAAGGGACGTCCCCTACGAGCAGTACTTC. Amino acid sequence: CASSERDVPYEQYF.

This clonotype was picked up a small number of times. The rearrangement links TRBV4-2 to TRBJ2-1; 9 bases map to TRBD2. CDR1 LGHNA and CDR2 YNFKEQ come from the germline V gene. The CDR3 contains 16 residues. Unmatched junction bases numbered 6, after V lost 1 base and J lost 5 bases. The CDR3 coding sequence is TGTGCCAGCAGCCAAGCCGGGCTAGCGGGGCACAATGAGCAGTTCTTC. Protein sequence: CASSQAGLAGHNEQFF.

The chain uses TRBV5-5 and TRBJ1-4, with D possibly matching TRBD1 (5 bases). The length of the CDR3 is 16 residues. The germline V gene encodes CDR1 SGHKS and CDR2 YYEKEE (reference sequence). Trimming took 0 bases from V and 3 from J, leaving 12 bases between them. The CDR3 is CASSLDLGTANEKLFF. CDR3 DNA: TGTGCCAGCAGCTTGGATCTCGGGACGGCTAATGAAAAACTGTTTTTT.

This clonotype was detected many times. The chain joins TRBV25-1 to TRBJ2-5; D possibly corresponds to TRBD2 (6 bases). Germline assignment: CDR1 MGHDK and CDR2 SYGVNS. V was cut by 5 bases and J by 5 bases, with 18 bases left in between. This CDR3 comprises 15 residues. CDR3 nucleotides: TGTGCCAGCAGTCGAGGTGGAGGGGAGAGGGAGACCCAGTACTTC. Its protein product is CASSRGGGERETQYF.

The table lists this clonotype with a count of one. This sequence joins TRBV27 and TRBJ2-7, with D possibly being TRBD1 or TRBD2 (5 bases each). Germline CDR1 is MNHEY and CDR2 is SMNVEV (reference sequence). The CDR3 sequence is 13 residues long. The germline V and J ends were trimmed by 8 bases and 7 bases, with 18 bases remaining between them. The CDR3: CASFPGRREEQYF. In nucleotides, the CDR3 is TGTGCCAGCTTTCCGGGACGCCGAGAGGAGCAGTACTTC.

About this clonotype itself: The junction and the germline gene differ at one end; a read error may be behind it. V usage is TRBV20-1 and J usage is TRBJ2-7; perhaps D is TRBD1 or TRBD2 (7 bases each). CDR3 length: 11 residues. The germline V gene has CDR1 DFQATT and CDR2 SNEGSKA (reference sequence). The chain's CDR3 is CSASGSGTVTF. In DNA form, the CDR3 reads TGCAGTGCTAGCGGAAGCGGGACAGTAACCTTC.

This clonotype was seen at least ten times. The V and J genes are TRBV27 and TRBJ2-3, with D possibly being TRBD2 (6 bases). CDR1 and CDR2 (germline): MNHEY, SMNVEV (reference sequence). This CDR3 spans 15 amino acids. Trimming left V 4 bases short and J 4 bases short, with 15 bases between. The CDR3 region has the DNA TGTGCCAGCAGTTCCATGGGGGGAGCCCCAGATACGCAGTATTTT. Translation: CASSSMGGAPDTQYF.

The chain employs TRBV11-3 and TRBJ2-7; 7 positions match TRBD2. This CDR3 has 16 residues. With 4 bases clipped from V and 2 bases from J, the junction kept 11 bases outside the gene matches. Germline CDR1 SGHNT, CDR2 YENEEA. CDR3 in DNA: TGTGCCAGCAGCTCAAACCCTCTAGCGGCTGCCTACGAGCAGTACTTC. Amino acid sequence: CASSSNPLAAAYEQYF.

This clonotype was seen many times. The chain links TRBV7-9 to TRBJ2-5; D remains unclear. The CDR3 is 13 amino acids. The germline gives CDR1 SEHNR, CDR2 FQNEAQ (reference sequence). V was cut by 2 bases and J by 5 bases, with 9 bases left in between. The CDR3 loop reads CASSLLPGETQYF. As DNA, the CDR3 is TGTGCCAGCAGCTTACTCCCCGGGGAGACCCAGTACTTC.

The table lists this clonotype with many counts. The chain recombines TRBV6-1 with TRBJ1-5; weak D call: TRBD1 (5 bases). This CDR3 has 15 residues. Germline lookup yields CDR1 MNHNS and CDR2 SASEGT. V was trimmed by 7 bases and J by 1 base, leaving 14 bases between them. This CDR3 is CASKYGGMSNQPQHF. The CDR3 DNA sequence: TGTGCCAGCAAGTATGGGGGGATGAGCAATCAGCCCCAGCATTTT.

This clonotype has at least ten counts. This sequence joins TRBV7-8 and TRBJ2-3, with 9 positions matching TRBD2. The V segment lost 5 bases and the J segment 0 bases; nucleotides outside the gene matches: 3. Germline CDR1 is SGHVS and CDR2 is FQNEAQ. The CDR3 has 15 residues. CDR3 amino acids: CASSRLAESTDTQYF. CDR3 sequence (DNA): TGTGCCAGCAGCAGACTAGCGGAAAGCACAGATACGCAGTATTTT.

This clonotype was recorded many times. The chain couples TRBV10-1 to TRBJ2-1; D might be TRBD1 (5 bases). V was cut by 6 bases and J by 8 bases, with 11 bases left in between. Germline lookup yields CDR1 WNHNN and CDR2 SYGVQD (reference sequence). The CDR3 extends over 12 amino acids. The CDR3 DNA reads TGCGCCAGCAGAGGAACAGGCGATGAGCAGTTCTTC. It is translated as CASRGTGDEQFF.

This clonotype was recorded a few times. The chain employs TRBV7-9 and TRBJ2-1, with 8 positions matching TRBD2. The length of the CDR3 is 15 residues. Trimming removed 5 bases from V and 6 bases from J; junction bases left unmatched: 9. Per the germline V gene, CDR1 is SEHNR and CDR2 is FQNEAQ (reference sequence). CDR3 amino acids: CASSPRGGLINEQFF. CDR3 nucleotides: TGTGCCAGCAGCCCCCGGGGGGGGCTGATCAATGAGCAGTTCTTC.

The sample holds many counts of this clonotype. This chain links TRBV20-1 with TRBJ2-7, with D possibly TRBD2 on 6 matching bases. V was pared by 0 bases and J by 3 bases, with 15 bases between. Germline loops: CDR1 DFQATT, CDR2 SNEGSKA (reference sequence). CDR3 length: 15 amino acids. The CDR3 region has the DNA TGCAGTGCTAGAGATGTCGAACGGGAGATCTACGAGCAGTACTTC. Residues: CSARDVEREIYEQYF.

The sample holds a few counts of this clonotype. The chain links TRBV20-1 to TRBJ2-1; 14 positions match TRBD2. This CDR3 region has 15 residues. Germline trimming cut 6 bases from V and 6 bases from J; bases unmatched to any gene: 7. Germline CDR1 is DFQATT and CDR2 is SNEGSKA (reference sequence). For the CDR3, the DNA is TGCAGTGCCCGGACTAGCGGGAGGTGGGGCAATGAGCAGTTCTTC. Amino acid sequence: CSARTSGRWGNEQFF.

Turning to this clonotype: A much larger clone sits a single nucleotide away, making a read error possible. The conserved phenylalanine or tryptophan is not found at the CDR3 terminus, so this likely reflects a read error. This chain joins TRBV12-5 and TRBJ2-1; 10 bases align to TRBD2. The CDR3 runs to 17 residues. V lost 0 bases to trimming and J lost 7 bases; unmatched junction nucleotides: 9. Germline V lookup: CDR1 LGHNT, CDR2 FRNRAP. CDR3: CASGLVIGAGGPNEQFY. CDR3 coding DNA: TGTGCTAGTGGTTTGGTAATAGGAGCGGGAGGGCCAAATGAGCAGTTCTAC.

This clonotype was counted at least ten times. The V call is TRBV7-8, the J call TRBJ2-7, with D tentatively TRBD2 (7 bases). Deletions cut 2 bases from V and 5 bases from J, with 13 bases between. The CDR3 is made up of 14 amino acids. Germline CDR1 SGHVS, CDR2 FQNEAQ. CDR3 bases: TGTGCCAGCAGCTTAAGCAGGGGAGGGAACGAGCAGTACTTC. This gives the protein CASSLSRGGNEQYF.

This clonotype was observed at least ten times. The rearrangement links TRBV9 to TRBJ2-7, with D possibly TRBD1 on 5 matching bases. V dropped 4 bases and J dropped 6 bases, with 11 bases sitting between them. This CDR3 is 12 amino acids long. CDR1 is SGDLS, CDR2 YYNGEE, per germline. This chain's CDR3 is CASSSVGREQYF. The CDR3 coding sequence is TGTGCCAGCAGCTCGGTGGGGCGCGAGCAGTACTTC.

This clonotype appeared many times. The rearrangement joins TRBV28 to TRBJ1-2; D not resolved. The CDR3 loop spans 14 amino acids. Per germline, CDR1 MDHEN and CDR2 SYDVKM. V gave up 2 bases and J gave up 5 bases, with 12 bases separating them. The CDR3 DNA sequence: TGTGCCAGCAGTTTACTGGCTGAAGATTATGGCTACACCTTC. Its translation is CASSLLAEDYGYTF.

This clonotype was observed a few times. The chain carries TRBV7-3 and TRBJ2-2, with D uncertain. Trimming stripped 2 bases from V and 6 bases from J, with 7 bases between. The CDR3 loop spans 13 amino acids. CDR1 and CDR2 from the germline V gene are SGHTA and FQGTGA. As DNA, the CDR3 is TGTGCCAGCAGCTTAGGCTACCCCGGGGAGCTGTTTTTT. Translating gives CASSLGYPGELFF.